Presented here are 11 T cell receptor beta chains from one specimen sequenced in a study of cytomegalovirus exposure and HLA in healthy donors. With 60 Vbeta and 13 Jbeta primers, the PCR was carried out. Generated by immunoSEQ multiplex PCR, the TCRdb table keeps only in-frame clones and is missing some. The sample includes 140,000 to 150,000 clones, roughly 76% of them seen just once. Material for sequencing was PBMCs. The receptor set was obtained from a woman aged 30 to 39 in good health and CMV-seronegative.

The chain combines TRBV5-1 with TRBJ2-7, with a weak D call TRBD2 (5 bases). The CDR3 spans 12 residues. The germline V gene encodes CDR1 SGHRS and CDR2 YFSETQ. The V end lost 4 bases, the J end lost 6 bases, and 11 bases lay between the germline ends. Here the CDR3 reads CASSATRGEQYF. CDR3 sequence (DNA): TGCGCCAGCAGCGCCACCCGGGGCGAGCAGTACTTC.

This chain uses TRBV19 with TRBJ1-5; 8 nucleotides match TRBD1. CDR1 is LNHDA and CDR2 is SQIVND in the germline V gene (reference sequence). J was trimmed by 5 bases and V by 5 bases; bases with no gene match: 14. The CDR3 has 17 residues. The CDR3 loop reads CASSSLNGQGGDQPQHF. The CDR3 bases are TGTGCCAGTAGTTCCTTAAACGGACAGGGAGGGGATCAGCCCCAGCATTTT.

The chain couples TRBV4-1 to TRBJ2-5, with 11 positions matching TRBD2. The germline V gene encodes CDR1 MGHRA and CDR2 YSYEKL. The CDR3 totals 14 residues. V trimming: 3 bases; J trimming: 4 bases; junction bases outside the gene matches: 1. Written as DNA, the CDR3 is TGCGCCAGCAGCCAGGGGACTAGCGGAGAGACCCAGTACTTC. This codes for CASSQGTSGETQYF.

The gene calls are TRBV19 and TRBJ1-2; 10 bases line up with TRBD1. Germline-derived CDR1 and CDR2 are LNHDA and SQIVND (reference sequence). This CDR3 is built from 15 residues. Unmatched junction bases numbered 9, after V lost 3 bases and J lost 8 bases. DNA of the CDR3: TGTGCCAGTAGTATTTACGGACAGGGGGTAATCGGCTACACCTTC. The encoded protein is CASSIYGQGVIGYTF.

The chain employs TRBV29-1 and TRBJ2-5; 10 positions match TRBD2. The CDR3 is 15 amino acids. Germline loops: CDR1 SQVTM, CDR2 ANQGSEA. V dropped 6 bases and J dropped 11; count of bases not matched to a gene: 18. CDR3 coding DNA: TGCAGCGTCGCCCCGGGACTAGCGACCGGCGGGGAGCAGTACTTC. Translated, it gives CSVAPGLATGGEQYF. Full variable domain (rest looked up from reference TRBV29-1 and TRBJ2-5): SAVISQKPSRDICQRGTSLTIQCQVDSQVTMMFWYRQQPGQSLTLIATANQGSEATYESGFVIDKFPISRPNLTFSTLTVSNMSPEDSSIYLCSVAPGLATGGEQYFGPGTRLLVL.

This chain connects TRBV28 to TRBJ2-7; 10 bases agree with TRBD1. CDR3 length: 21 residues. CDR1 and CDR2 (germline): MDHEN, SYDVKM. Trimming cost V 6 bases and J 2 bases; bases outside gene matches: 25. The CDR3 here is CASRHPDTTGGGREVAYEQYF. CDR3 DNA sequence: TGTGCCAGCAGGCACCCCGATACGACAGGGGGCGGGCGGGAGGTTGCCTACGAGCAGTACTTC.

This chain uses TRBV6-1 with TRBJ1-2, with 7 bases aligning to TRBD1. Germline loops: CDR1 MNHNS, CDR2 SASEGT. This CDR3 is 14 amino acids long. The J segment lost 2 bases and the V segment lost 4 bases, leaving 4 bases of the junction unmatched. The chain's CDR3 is CASSGQGTNYGYTF. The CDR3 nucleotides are TGTGCCAGCAGTGGACAGGGTACGAACTATGGCTACACCTTC.

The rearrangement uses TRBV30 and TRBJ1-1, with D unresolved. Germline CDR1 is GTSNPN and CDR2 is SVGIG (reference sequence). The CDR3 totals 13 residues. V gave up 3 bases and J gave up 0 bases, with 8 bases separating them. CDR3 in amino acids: CAWRARMNTEAFF. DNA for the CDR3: TGTGCCTGGAGGGCTAGAATGAACACTGAAGCTTTCTTT. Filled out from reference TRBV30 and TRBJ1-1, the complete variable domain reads SQTIHQWPATLVQPVGSPLSLECTVEGTSNPNLYWYRQAAGRGLQLLFYSVGIGQISSEVPQNLSASRPQDRQFILSSKKLLLSDSGFYLCAWRARMNTEAFFGQGTRLTVV.

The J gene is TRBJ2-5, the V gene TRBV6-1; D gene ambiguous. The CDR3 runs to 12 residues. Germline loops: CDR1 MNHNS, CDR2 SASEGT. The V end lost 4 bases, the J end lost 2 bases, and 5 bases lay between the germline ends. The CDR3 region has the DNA TGTGCCAGCAGTGCCAGGCAAGAGACCCAGTACTTC. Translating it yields CASSARQETQYF.

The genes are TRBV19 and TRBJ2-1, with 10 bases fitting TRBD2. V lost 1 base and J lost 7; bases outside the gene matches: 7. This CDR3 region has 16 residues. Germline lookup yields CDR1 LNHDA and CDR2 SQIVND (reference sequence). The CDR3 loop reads CASSIAASGSINEQFF. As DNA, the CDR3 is TGTGCCAGTAGTATAGCGGCTAGCGGGAGCATAAATGAGCAGTTCTTC.

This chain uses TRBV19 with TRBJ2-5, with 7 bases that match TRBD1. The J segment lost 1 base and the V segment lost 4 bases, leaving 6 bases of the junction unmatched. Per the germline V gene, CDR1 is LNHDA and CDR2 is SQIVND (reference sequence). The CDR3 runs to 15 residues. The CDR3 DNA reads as TGTGCCAGTAGTAACCCGGGACAGACCCAAGAGACCCAGTACTTC. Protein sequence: CASSNPGQTQETQYF. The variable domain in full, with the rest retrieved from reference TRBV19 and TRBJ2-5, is DGGITQSPKYLFRKEGQNVTLSCEQNLNHDAMYWYRQDPGQGLRLIYYSQIVNDFQKGDIAEGYSVSREKKESFPLTVTSAQKNPTAFYLCASSNPGQTQETQYFGPGTRLLVL.